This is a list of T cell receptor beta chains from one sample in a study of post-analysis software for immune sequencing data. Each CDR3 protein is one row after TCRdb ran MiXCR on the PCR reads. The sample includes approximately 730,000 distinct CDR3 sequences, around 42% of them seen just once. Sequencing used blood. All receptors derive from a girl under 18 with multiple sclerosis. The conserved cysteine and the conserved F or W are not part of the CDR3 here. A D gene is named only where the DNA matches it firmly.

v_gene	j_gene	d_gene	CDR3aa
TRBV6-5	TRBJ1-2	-	ASSYLKTDNYGYT
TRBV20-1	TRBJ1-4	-	SARAARANEKLF
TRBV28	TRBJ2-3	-	ASRTGPTDTQY
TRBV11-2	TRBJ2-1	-	ASSLGRPFNEQF
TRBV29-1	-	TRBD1	SVGGGLGIQY
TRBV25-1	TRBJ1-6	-	ASRVGSYNSPLH
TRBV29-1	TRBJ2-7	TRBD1	SVEAGQGMYEQY
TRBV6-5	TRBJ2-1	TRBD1	ASRLDRVSYNEQF
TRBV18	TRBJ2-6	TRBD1	ASLIRDSHLT
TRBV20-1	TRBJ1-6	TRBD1	SVKAGGNSPLH
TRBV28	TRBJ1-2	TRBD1	ASSLNPGRGQELNYGYT
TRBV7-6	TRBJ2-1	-	ASSSGLLLYNEQF
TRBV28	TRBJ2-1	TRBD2	ASSLPAGGVGEQF
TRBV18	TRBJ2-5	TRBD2	ASSSVAGGETQY
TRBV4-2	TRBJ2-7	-	ASSQDAQQGYEQY
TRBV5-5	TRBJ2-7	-	ASSLVGERLPSY
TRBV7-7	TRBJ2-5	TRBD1	ASSRTGGHGETQY
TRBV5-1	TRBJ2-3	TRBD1	ASTDGTGDSTDTQY
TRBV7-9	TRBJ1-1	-	ASSVIQGNTEAF
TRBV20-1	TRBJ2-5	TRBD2	SAKSSRSGKTQY
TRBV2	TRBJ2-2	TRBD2	ASSVAGGPGELF
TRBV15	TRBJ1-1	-	ATSREPRVDTEAF
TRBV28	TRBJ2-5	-	AGSYTQETQY
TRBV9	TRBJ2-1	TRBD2	ASSGLAADGEQF
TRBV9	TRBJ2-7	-	ASSVAVGTYEQY
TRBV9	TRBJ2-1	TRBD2	ASGLAAYNEQF
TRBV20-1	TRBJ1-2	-	SAREQIQNYGYT
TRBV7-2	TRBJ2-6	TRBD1	ASSFIQGVSSGANVLT